What follows is one T cell receptor beta chain and its context. These data belong to a study of blood T cell repertoires in COVID-19. Overall study: The samples span acute and convalescent COVID-19 from the United States, Italy and Spain. T cells, B-cell-depleted T cells, or PBMCs provided the cDNA or gDNA that served as material.

Under the authors' procedure: Scientists estimated how many nucleated cells there were by amplifying reference gene primers. Profiling relied on immunoSEQ multiplex PCR, and the TCRdb table lists in-frame clones only, not all of them. Clonal size and the V and J genes are those of that table, whereas D and trimming came from the DNA. Here the sample spans roughly 260,000 clones, roughly 84% being singletons. CDR1 is MGHRA and CDR2 is YSYEKL in the germline V gene. The CDR3 covers 17 residues. V lost 0 bases, J lost 0 bases, and 14 bases lay in between. This clonotype originated in a woman under 30 with acute or convalescent COVID-19. Sequencing used peripheral blood. The chain links TRBV4-1 to TRBJ2-5, with a tentative D call TRBD2 (6 bases). This chain's CDR3 is CASSQEGSGVYQETQYF. The CDR3 nucleotides are TGCGCCAGCAGCCAAGAAGGTTCGGGGGTGTACCAAGAGACCCAGTACTTC.